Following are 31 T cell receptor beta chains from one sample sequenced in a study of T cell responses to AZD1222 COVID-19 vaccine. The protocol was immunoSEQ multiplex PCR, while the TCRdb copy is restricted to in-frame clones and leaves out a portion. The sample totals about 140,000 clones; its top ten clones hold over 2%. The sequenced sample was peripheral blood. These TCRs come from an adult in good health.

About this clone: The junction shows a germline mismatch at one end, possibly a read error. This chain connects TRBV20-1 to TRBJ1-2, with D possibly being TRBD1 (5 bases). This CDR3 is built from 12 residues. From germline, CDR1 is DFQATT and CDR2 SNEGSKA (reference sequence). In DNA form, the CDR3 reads TGCAGTGCTAGTTTTACCCGGGACCTACCAGCCTTC. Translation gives CSASFTRDLPAF.

The CDR3 loop is CASSSPGGRTDTQYF. CDR3 in DNA: TGTGCCAGCAGTTCGCCGGGGGGCCGCACAGATACGCAGTATTTT. This chain joins TRBV27 and TRBJ2-3; D may be TRBD2 (7 bases). The CDR3 is made up of 15 amino acids. Trimming removed 4 bases at V and 1 base at J, with 12 bases between. Per germline, CDR1 MNHEY and CDR2 SMNVEV (reference sequence).

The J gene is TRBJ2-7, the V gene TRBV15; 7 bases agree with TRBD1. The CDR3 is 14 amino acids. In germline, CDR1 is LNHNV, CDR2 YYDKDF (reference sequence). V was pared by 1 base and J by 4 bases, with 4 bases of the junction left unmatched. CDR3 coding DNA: TGTGCCACCAGCAGAGCCGGGACAGATTACGAGCAGTACTTC. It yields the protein CATSRAGTDYEQYF. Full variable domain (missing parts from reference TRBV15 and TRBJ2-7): DAMVIQNPRYQVTQFGKPVTLSCSQTLNHNVMYWYQQKSSQAPKLLFHYYDKDFNNEADTPDNFQSRRPNTSFCFLDIRSPGLGDTAMYLCATSRAGTDYEQYFGPGTRLTVT.

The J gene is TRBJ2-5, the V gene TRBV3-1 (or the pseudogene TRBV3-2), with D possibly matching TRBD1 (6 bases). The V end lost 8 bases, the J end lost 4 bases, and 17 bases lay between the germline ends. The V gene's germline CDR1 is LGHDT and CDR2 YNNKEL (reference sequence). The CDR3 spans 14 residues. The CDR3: CASENSQGGETQYF. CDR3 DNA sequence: TGTGCCAGCGAGAACTCACAGGGTGGAGAGACCCAGTACTTC.

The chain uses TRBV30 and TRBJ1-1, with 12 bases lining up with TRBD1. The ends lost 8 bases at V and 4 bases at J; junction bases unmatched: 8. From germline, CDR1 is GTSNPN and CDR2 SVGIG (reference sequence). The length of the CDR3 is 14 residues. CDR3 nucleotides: TGTGCCGGGACAGGGGGCGTGCGGGCCACTGAAGCTTTCTTT. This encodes CAGTGGVRATEAFF.

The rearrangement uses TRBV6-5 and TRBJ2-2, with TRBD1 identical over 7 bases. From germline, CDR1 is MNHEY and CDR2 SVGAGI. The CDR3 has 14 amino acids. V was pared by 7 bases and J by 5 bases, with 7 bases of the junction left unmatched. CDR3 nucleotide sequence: TGTGCCAGCAACCGGGACAGACGGACCGGGGAGCTGTTTTTT. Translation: CASNRDRRTGELFF.

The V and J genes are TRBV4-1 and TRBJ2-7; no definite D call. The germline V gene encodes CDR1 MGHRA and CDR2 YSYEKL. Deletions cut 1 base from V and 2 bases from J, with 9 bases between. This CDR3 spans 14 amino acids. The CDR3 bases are TGCGCCAGCAGCCAAGGAGAGCGAACCTACGAGCAGTACTTC. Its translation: CASSQGERTYEQYF.

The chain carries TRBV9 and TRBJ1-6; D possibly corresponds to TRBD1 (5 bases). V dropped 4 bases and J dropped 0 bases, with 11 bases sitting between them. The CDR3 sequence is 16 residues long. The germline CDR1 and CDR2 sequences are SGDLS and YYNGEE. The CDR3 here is CASSPRQSSYNSPLHF. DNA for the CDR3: TGTGCCAGCAGCCCCCGACAGAGCTCCTATAATTCACCCCTCCACTTT.

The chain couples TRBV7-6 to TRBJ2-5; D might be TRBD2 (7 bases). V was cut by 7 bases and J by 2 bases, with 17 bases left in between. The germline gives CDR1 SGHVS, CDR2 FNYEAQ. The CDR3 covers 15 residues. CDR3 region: CASTDNGGPQETQYF. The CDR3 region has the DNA TGTGCCAGCACCGACAACGGGGGGCCTCAAGAGACCCAGTACTTC.

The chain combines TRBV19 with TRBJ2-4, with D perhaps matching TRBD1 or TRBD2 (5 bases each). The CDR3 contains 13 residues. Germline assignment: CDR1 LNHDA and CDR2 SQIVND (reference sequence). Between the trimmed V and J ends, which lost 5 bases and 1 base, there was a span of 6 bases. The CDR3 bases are TGTGCCAGTAGTCGGGGCGCCAAAAACATTCAGTACTTC. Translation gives CASSRGAKNIQYF.

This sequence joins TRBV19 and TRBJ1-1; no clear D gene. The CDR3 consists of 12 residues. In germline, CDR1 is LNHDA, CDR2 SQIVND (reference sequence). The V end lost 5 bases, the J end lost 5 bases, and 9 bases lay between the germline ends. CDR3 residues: CASSARVTEAFF. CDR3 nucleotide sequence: TGTGCCAGTAGTGCCCGGGTGACTGAAGCTTTCTTT. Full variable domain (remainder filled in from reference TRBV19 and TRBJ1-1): DGGITQSPKYLFRKEGQNVTLSCEQNLNHDAMYWYRQDPGQGLRLIYYSQIVNDFQKGDIAEGYSVSREKKESFPLTVTSAQKNPTAFYLCASSARVTEAFFGQGTRLTVV.

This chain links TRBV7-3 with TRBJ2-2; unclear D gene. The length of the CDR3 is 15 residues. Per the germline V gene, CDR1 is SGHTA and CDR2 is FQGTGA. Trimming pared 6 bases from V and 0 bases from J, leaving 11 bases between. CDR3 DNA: TGTGCCAGCAGACCCGAGCAGGCGAACACCGGGGAGCTGTTTTTT. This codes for CASRPEQANTGELFF.

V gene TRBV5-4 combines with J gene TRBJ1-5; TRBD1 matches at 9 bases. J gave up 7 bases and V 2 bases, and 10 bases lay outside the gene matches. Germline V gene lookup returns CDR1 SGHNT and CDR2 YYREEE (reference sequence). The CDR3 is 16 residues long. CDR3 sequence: CASSLLPGQGGQPQHF. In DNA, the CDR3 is TGTGCCAGCAGCTTACTCCCGGGACAGGGTGGACAGCCCCAGCATTTT.

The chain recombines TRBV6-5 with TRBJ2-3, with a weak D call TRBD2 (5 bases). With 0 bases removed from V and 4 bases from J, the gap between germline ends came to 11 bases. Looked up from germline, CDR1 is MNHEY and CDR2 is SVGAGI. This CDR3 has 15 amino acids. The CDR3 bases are TGTGCCAGCAGTTACTCGAGGCTAGCTCCAGATACGCAGTATTTT. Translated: CASSYSRLAPDTQYF.

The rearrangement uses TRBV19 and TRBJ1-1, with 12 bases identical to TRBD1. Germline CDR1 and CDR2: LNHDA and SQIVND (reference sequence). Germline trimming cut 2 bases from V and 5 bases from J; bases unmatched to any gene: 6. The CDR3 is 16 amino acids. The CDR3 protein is CASSITGQGALTEAFF. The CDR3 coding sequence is TGTGCCAGTAGTATAACGGGACAGGGGGCATTGACTGAAGCTTTCTTT.

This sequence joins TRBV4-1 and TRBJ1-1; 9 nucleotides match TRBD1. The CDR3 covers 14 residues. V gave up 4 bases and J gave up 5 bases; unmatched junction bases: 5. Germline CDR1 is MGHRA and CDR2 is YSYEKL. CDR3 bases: TGCGCCAGCAGCCTGGGACAGGGTACAACTGAAGCTTTCTTT. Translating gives CASSLGQGTTEAFF.

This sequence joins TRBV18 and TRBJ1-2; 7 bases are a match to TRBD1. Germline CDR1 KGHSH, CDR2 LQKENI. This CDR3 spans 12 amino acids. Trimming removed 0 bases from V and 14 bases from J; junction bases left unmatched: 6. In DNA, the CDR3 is TGTGCCAGCTCACCACCTGACAGGGTAGTAACCTTC. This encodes CASSPPDRVVTF. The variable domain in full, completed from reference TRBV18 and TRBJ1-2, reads NAGVMQNPRHLVRRRGQEARLRCSPMKGHSHVYWYRQLPEEGLKFMVYLQKENIIDESGMPKERFSAEFPKEGPSILRIQQVVRGDSAAYFCASSPPDRVVTFGSGTRLTVV.

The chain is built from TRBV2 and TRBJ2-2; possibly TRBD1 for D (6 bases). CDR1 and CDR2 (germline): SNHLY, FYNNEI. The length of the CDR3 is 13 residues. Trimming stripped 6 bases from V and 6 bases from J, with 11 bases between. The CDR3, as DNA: TGTGCCAGCAGGCTACAGGGTCCCGGGGAGCTGTTTTTT. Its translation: CASRLQGPGELFF.

CDR3 loop: CASSPTYNEQFF. The CDR3 DNA follows: TGTGCCAGCAGTCCCACTTACAATGAGCAGTTCTTC. The chain recombines TRBV28 with TRBJ2-1, with D unclear. The CDR3 loop spans 12 amino acids. V lost 5 bases and J 4 bases, leaving 6 bases between the germline ends. Germline CDR1 reads MDHEN; CDR2 reads SYDVKM.

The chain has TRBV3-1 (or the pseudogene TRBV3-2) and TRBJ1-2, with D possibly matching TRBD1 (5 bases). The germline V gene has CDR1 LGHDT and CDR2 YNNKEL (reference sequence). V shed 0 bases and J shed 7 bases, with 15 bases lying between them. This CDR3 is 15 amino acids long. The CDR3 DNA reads TGTGCCAGCAGCCAAGACCAGGGAAGGTGGGGTGGCTACACCTTC. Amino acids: CASSQDQGRWGGYTF.

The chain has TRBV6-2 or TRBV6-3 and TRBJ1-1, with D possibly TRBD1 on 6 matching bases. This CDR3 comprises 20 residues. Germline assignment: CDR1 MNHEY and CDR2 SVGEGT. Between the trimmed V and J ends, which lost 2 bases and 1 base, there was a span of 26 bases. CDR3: CASSYRVAGGPPLPNTEAFF. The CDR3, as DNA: TGTGCCAGCAGTTACCGCGTCGCGGGGGGCCCTCCCCTGCCGAACACTGAAGCTTTCTTT.

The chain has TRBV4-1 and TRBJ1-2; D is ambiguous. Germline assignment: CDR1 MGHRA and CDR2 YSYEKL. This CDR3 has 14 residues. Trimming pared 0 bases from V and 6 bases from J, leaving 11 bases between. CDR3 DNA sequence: TGCGCCAGCAGCCAAGAACCCGGAACGCATGGCTACACCTTC. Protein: CASSQEPGTHGYTF.

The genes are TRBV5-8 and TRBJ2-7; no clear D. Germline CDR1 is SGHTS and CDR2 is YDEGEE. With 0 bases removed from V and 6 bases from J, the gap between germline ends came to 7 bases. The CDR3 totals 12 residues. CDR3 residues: CASSLVRGEQYF. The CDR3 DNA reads TGTGCCAGCAGCTTGGTTAGAGGCGAGCAGTACTTC.

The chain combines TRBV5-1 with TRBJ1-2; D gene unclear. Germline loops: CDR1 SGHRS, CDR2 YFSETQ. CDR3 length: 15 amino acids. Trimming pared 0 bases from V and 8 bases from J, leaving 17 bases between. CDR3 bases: TGCGCCAGCAGCTTGGGGCTTGATCGAGCAGAGGGCTACACCTTC. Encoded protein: CASSLGLDRAEGYTF.

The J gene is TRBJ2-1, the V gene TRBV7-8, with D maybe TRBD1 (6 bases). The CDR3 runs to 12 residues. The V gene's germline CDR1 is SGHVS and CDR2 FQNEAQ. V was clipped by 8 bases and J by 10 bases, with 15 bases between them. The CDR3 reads CASGPRTEEQFF. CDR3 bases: TGTGCCAGCGGCCCGAGGACAGAGGAGCAGTTCTTC.

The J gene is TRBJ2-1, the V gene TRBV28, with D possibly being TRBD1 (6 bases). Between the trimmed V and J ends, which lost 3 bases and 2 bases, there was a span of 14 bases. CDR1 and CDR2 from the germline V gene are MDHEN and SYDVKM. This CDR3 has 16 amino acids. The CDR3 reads CASSFKQGSAYNEQFF. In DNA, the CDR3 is TGTGCCAGCAGTTTCAAACAGGGAAGCGCCTACAATGAGCAGTTCTTC.

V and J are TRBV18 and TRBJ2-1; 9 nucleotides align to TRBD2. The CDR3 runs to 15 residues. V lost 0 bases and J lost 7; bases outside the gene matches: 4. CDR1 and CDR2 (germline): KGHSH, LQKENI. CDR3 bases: TGTGCCAGCTCACCACCGGCGGGGGGGTATAATGAGCAGTTCTTC. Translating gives CASSPPAGGYNEQFF.

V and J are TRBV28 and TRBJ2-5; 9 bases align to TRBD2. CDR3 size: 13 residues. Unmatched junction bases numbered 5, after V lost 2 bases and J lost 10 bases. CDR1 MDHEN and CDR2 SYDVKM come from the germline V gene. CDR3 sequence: CASSLIRGGDQYF. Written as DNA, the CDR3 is TGTGCCAGCAGTTTAATCCGCGGGGGGGACCAGTACTTC.

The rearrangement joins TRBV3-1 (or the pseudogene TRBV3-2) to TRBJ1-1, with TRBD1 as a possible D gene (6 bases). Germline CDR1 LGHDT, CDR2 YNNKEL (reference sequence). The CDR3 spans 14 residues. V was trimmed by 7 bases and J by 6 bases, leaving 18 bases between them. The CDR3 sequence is CASITRGPKAEAFF. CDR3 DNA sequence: TGTGCCAGCATCACCAGGGGCCCCAAGGCTGAAGCTTTCTTT.

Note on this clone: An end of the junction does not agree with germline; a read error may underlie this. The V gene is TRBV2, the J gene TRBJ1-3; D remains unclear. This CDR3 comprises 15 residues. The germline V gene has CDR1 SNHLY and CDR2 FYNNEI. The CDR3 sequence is CASTERQGPGNTIYF. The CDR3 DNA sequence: TGTGCCAGCACTGAAAGGCAAGGGCCTGGAAACACCATATATTTT.

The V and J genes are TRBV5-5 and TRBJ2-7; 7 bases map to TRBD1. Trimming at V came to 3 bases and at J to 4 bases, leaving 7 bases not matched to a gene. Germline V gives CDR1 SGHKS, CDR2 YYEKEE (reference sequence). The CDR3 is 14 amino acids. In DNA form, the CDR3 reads TGTGCCAGCAGCTCCAGGGACAGAATATACGAGCAGTACTTC. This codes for CASSSRDRIYEQYF.